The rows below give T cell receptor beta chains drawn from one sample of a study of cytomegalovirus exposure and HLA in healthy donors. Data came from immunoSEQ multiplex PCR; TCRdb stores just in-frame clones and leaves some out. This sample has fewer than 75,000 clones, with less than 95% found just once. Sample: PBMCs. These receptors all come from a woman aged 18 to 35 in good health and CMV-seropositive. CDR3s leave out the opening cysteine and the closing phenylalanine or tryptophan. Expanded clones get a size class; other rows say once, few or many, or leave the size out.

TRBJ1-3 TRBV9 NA ASSVGHLPGNTIY
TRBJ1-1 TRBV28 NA ASSSWGVTEAF
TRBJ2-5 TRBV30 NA AWSPDVRVETQY
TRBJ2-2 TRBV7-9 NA ASSLAWRGLADTGELF
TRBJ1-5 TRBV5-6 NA ASSLGAIYQPQH
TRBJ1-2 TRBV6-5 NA ASSPDRGYHGYT
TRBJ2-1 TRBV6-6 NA ASSPIAGGYNEQF
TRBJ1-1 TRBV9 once ASSTPGQTVNTEAF
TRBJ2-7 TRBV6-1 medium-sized ASSQKPESSYEQY
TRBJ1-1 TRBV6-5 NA ASSIVRGGGAEAF
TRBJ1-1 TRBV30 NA AWSVTRQGPNTEAF
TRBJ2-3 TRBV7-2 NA ASSRLRGGRDTQY
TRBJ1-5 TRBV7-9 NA ASSSRADQPQH
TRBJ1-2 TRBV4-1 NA ASSRRRPNYGYT
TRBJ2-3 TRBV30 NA AWSVRESGRKSDTQY
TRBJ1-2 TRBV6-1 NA ASRSLFGYT
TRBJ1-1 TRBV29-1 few SVGQMNTEAF
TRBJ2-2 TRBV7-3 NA ASSLIQGAVTGELF
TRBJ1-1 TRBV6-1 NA ASSSTGMDTEAF
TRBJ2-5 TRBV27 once ASRRAYQETQY
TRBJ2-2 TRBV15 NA ATSKLPTGAAGELF
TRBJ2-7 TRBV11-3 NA ASSLARTGRREQY
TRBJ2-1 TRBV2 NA ASSDVLSYNEQF
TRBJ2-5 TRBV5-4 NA ASSTMGPETQY
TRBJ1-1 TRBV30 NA ARGTTGTEAF
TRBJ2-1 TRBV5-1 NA ASSLQGAYEGEQF
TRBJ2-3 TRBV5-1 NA ASSLEGLALSSTDTQY
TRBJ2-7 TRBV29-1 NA SVLGGSSSYEQY
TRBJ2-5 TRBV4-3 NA ASSQETTGTGRETQY
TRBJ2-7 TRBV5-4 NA ASSPGGGAAYEQY
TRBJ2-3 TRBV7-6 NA ASSPGTSGGAGDTQY
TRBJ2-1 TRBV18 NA ASSQAGPSSYNEQF
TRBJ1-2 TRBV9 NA ASSVSTGNYGYT
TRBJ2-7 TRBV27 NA ASSQMDSISYEQY
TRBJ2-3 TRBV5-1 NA ASSPGTSSPSTDTQY
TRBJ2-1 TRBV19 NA ASSIIERSYNEQF
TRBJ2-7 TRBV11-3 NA ASSLGQNHEQY
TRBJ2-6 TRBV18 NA ASSPGQGLGGANVLT
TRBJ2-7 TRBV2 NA ASSWTSGRSYEQY
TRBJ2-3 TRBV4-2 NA ASSQRGGGSTDTQY
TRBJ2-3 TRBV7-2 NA ASSLWRRGGGEDTQY
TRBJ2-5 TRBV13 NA ASSAGGETQY
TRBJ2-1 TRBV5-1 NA ASSRRRLAGEIHNEQF
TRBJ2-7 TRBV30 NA AWAPGTGPYEQY
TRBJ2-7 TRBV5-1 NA ASSLVPAGATIYEQY
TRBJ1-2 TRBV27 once ASSFRQGAGYGYT
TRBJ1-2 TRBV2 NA ASRGQDYGYT
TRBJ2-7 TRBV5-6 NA ASSPGTAGEQY
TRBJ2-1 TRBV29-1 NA SVEDGRGPGNEQF